Below, 13 T cell receptor beta chains from the same sample are listed, as sequenced in a study of blood T cell repertoires in COVID-19. The protocol was immunoSEQ multiplex PCR, while the TCRdb copy is restricted to in-frame clones and leaves out a portion. In the table there are about 220,000 clones, about 80% of which are singletons. Sequenced sample: peripheral blood. The receptor set was obtained from a woman aged 60-70 years with acute or convalescent COVID-19.

This chain links TRBV10-3 with TRBJ2-7, with TRBD2 matching over 13 bases. With V trimmed by 2 bases and J by 1 base, 8 bases remained unmatched. Per the germline V gene, CDR1 is ENHRY and CDR2 is SYGVKD. The CDR3 is 18 amino acids. CDR3: CAISEKTSGGVGSYEQYF. CDR3 coding DNA: TGTGCCATCAGTGAGAAAACTAGCGGGGGGGTTGGTTCCTACGAGCAGTACTTC.

The chain is built from TRBV2 and TRBJ1-5; D possibly corresponds to TRBD1 (5 bases). This CDR3 has 13 residues. Germline values: CDR1 SNHLY, CDR2 FYNNEI. Trimming pared 8 bases from V and 1 base from J, leaving 9 bases between. The CDR3 nucleotides are TGTGCCAGCCAACAGGAGAGCAATCAGCCCCAGCATTTT. It translates to CASQQESNQPQHF.

The chain recombines TRBV5-4 with TRBJ2-5; the match to TRBD2 covers 8 bases. With V trimmed by 0 bases and J by 4 bases, 8 bases remained unmatched. In germline, CDR1 is SGHNT, CDR2 YYREEE (reference sequence). The CDR3 contains 16 residues. This chain's CDR3 is CASSLDGGAGVETQYF. Here the CDR3 DNA reads TGTGCCAGCAGCTTGGACGGGGGGGCCGGGGTAGAGACCCAGTACTTC.

The chain has TRBV19 and TRBJ1-5; maybe TRBD1 (6 bases). Deletions cut 4 bases from V and 7 bases from J, with 23 bases between. The CDR3 contains 17 residues. Germline V CDR1 and CDR2: LNHDA, SQIVND (reference sequence). The chain's CDR3 is CASSNNRGHNYHQPQHF. CDR3 nucleotides: TGTGCCAGTAGTAACAATAGGGGACACAATTACCACCAGCCCCAGCATTTT.

The rearrangement uses TRBV6-6 and TRBJ2-7; TRBD2 might be the D (5 bases). The CDR3 contains 14 residues. With 8 bases removed from V and 5 bases from J, the gap between germline ends came to 19 bases. CDR1 is MNHNY, CDR2 SVGAGI, per germline (reference sequence). The CDR3 nucleotides are TGTGCCAGCGGACCTCGGGGTCCTTGGGACGAGCAGTACTTC. The encoded protein is CASGPRGPWDEQYF.

The gene calls are TRBV12-3 or TRBV12-4 and TRBJ1-2; D may be TRBD1 (6 bases). The length of the CDR3 is 13 residues. Trimming took off 5 bases at V and 2 bases at J, with 9 bases between the two ends. Written as DNA, the CDR3 is TGTGCCAGCAGTACGGGACACAACTATGGCTACACCTTC. Encoded protein: CASSTGHNYGYTF.

The chain carries TRBV7-9 and TRBJ1-2; D is unresolved. This CDR3 comprises 11 residues. CDR1 is SEHNR and CDR2 is FQNEAQ in the germline V gene (reference sequence). Between the trimmed V and J ends, which lost 5 bases and 3 bases, there was a span of 4 bases. The CDR3: CASSRDYGYTF. The CDR3 DNA reads as TGTGCCAGCAGCCGGGACTATGGCTACACCTTC. The complete variable domain, with remaining parts taken from reference TRBV7-9 and TRBJ1-2, reads DTGVSQNPRHKITKRGQNVTFRCDPISEHNRLYWYRQTLGQGPEFLTYFQNEAQLEKSRLLSDRFSAERPKGSFSTLEIQRTEQGDSAMYLCASSRDYGYTFGSGTRLTVV.

The rearrangement uses TRBV10-3 and TRBJ1-1, with D possibly TRBD1 on 5 matching bases. CDR3 length: 14 amino acids. In germline, CDR1 is ENHRY, CDR2 SYGVKD. V lost 1 base, J lost 4 bases, and 10 bases lay in between. CDR3 sequence reads: CAISEFQGGTEAFF. The CDR3 coding sequence is TGTGCCATCAGTGAGTTCCAGGGCGGCACTGAAGCTTTCTTT.

This chain uses TRBV6-2 or TRBV6-3 with TRBJ1-1; D possibly corresponds to TRBD1 (5 bases). This CDR3 has 16 amino acids. Trimming removed 0 bases at V and 0 bases at J, with 11 bases between. Looked up from germline, CDR1 is MNHEY and CDR2 is SVGEGT. The CDR3 sequence is CASSYSEGGVNTEAFF. The CDR3 DNA reads as TGTGCCAGCAGTTACTCCGAGGGAGGGGTGAACACTGAAGCTTTCTTT.

The V call is TRBV5-1, the J call TRBJ2-7, with D possibly matching TRBD2 (5 bases). The germline gives CDR1 SGHRS, CDR2 YFSETQ. The length of the CDR3 is 12 residues. With 4 bases removed from V and 7 bases from J, the gap between germline ends came to 12 bases. As DNA, the CDR3 is TGCGCCAGCAGCCCGGAGAGGGAAGAGCAGTACTTC. Translation gives CASSPEREEQYF.

The rearrangement uses TRBV5-1 and TRBJ2-2, with 7 positions matching TRBD2. V gave up 0 bases and J gave up 7 bases; unmatched junction bases: 3. This CDR3 is built from 14 residues. CDR1 SGHRS and CDR2 YFSETQ come from the germline V gene. CDR3 protein: CASSLEAGNGELFF. CDR3 bases: TGCGCCAGCAGCTTGGAAGCGGGGAACGGGGAGCTGTTTTTT.

The chain couples TRBV18 to TRBJ1-1; D is possibly TRBD1 (5 bases). V was shortened by 2 bases and J by 3 bases, with 13 bases between the two germline ends. Germline-derived CDR1 and CDR2 are KGHSH and LQKENI. CDR3 length equals 15 residues. This CDR3 reads CASSPSGAGDTEAFF. The CDR3 DNA reads as TGTGCCAGCTCACCATCTGGGGCGGGGGACACTGAAGCTTTCTTT.

The chain links TRBV28 to TRBJ1-2, with a possible D match to TRBD1 (5 bases). The germline V and J ends were trimmed by 2 bases and 3 bases, with 10 bases remaining between them. Germline CDR1 and CDR2: MDHEN and SYDVKM. This CDR3 comprises 14 residues. The CDR3 DNA follows: TGTGCCAGCAGTTTAGGGTTAGGGGACTATGGCTACACCTTC. This codes for CASSLGLGDYGYTF.